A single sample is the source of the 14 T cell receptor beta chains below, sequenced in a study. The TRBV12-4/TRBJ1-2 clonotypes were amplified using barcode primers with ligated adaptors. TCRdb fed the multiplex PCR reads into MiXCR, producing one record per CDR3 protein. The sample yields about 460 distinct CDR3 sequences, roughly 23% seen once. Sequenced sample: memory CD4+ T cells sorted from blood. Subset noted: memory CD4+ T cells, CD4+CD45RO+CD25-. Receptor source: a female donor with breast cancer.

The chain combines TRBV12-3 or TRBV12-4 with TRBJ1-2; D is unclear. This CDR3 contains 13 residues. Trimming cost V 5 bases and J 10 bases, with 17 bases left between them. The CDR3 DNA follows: TGTGCCAGCAGTGCCGACTTTGGGAAGGACTACACCTTC. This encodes CASSADFGKDYTF.

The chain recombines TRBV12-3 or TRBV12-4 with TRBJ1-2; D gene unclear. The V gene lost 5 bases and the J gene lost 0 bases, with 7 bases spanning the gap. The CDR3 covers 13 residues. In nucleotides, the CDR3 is TGTGCCAGCAGTCCTACAGCTAACTATGGCTACACCTTC. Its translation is CASSPTANYGYTF.

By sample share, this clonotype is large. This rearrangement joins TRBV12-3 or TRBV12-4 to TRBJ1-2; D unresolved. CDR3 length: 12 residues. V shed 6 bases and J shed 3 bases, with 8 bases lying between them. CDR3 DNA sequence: TGTGCCAGCAGCTATGACGACTATGGCTACACCTTC. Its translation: CASSYDDYGYTF.

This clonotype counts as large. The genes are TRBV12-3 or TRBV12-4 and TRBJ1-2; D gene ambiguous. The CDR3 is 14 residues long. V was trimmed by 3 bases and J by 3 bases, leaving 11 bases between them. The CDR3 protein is CASSLYSADYGYTF. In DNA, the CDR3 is TGTGCCAGCAGTTTGTACTCGGCGGACTATGGCTACACCTTC.

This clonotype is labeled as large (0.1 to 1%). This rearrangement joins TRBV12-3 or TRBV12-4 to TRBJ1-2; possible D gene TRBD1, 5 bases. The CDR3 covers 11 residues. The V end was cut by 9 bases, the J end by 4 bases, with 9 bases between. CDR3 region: CASDRAYGYTF. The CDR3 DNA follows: TGTGCCAGTGACAGAGCCTATGGCTACACCTTC.

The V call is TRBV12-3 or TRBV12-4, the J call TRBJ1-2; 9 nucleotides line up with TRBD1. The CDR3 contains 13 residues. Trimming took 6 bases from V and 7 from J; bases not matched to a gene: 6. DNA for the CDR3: TGTGCCAGCAGCCGGGACAGGGTGACTGGCTACACCTTC. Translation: CASSRDRVTGYTF.

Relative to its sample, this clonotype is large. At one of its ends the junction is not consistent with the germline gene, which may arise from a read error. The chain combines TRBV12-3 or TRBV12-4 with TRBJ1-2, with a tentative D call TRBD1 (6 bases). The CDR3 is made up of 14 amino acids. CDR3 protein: CASSLAGADYGYTF. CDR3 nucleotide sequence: TGTGCCAGCAGCTTAGCAGGGGCGGACTATGGCTACACCTTC.

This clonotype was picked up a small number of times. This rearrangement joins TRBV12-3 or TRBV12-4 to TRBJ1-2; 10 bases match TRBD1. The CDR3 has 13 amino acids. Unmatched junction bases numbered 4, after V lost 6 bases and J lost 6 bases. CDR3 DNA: TGTGCCAGCAGCACCGGGACAGGGGATGGCTACACCTTC. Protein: CASSTGTGDGYTF.

As DNA, the CDR3 is TGTGCCAGCAGTTGCTATGGCTACACCTTC. This codes for CASSCYGYTF. The V gene is TRBV12-3 or TRBV12-4, the J gene TRBJ1-2; D ambiguous. V was trimmed by 4 bases and J by 4 bases, leaving 1 base between them. The CDR3 consists of 10 residues.

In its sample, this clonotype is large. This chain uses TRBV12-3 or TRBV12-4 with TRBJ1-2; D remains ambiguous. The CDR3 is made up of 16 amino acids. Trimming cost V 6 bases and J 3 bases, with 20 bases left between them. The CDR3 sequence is CASSTRLGRRDYGYTF. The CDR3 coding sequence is TGTGCCAGCAGCACCCGACTGGGGAGGAGAGACTATGGCTACACCTTC.

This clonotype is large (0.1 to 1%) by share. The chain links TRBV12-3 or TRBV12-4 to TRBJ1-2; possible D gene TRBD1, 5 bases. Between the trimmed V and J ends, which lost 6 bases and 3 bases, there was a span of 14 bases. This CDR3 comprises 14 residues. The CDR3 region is CASSTGTVYYGYTF. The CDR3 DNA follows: TGTGCCAGCAGCACCGGGACGGTATACTATGGCTACACCTTC.

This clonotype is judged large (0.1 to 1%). The CDR3 DNA is TGTGCCAGCAGTTTACGTGGGCAGGGCACTATCATCACCTTC. It encodes CASSLRGQGTIITF. The chain links TRBV12-3 or TRBV12-4 to TRBJ1-2, with D tentatively TRBD1 (5 bases). V lost 2 bases, J lost 13 bases, and 20 bases lay in between. The CDR3 is 14 amino acids.

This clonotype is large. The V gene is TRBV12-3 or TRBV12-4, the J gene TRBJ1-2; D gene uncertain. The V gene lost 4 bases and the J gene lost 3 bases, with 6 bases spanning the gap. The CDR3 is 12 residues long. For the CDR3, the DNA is TGTGCCAGCAGTTCAGGTTACTATGGCTACACCTTC. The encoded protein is CASSSGYYGYTF.

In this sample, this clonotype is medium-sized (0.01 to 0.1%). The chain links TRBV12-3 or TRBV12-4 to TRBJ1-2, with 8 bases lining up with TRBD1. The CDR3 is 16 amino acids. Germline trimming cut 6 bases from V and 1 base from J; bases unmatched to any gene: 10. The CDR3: CASRRDRRDHNYGYTF. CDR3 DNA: TGTGCCAGCAGAAGGGACAGGAGGGATCATAACTATGGCTACACCTTC.